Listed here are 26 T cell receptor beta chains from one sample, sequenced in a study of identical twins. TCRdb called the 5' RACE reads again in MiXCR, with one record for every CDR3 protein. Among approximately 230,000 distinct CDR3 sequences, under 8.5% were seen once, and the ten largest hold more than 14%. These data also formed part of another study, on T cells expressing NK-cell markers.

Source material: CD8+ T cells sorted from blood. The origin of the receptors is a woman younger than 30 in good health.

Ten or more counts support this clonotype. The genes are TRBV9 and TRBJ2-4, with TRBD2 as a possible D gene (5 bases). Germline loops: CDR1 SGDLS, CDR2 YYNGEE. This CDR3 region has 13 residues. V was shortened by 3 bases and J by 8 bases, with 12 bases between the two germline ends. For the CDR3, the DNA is TGTGCCAGCAGCGATTCGCTGAGGGACATTCAGTACTTC. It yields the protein CASSDSLRDIQYF.

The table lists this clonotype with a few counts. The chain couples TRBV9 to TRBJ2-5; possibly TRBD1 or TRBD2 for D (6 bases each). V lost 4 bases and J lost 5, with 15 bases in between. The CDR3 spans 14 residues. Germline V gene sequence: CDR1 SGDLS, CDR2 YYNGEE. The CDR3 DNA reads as TGTGCCAGCAGCCCGGGGGCTCTTTGGGAGACCCAGTACTTC. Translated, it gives CASSPGALWETQYF.

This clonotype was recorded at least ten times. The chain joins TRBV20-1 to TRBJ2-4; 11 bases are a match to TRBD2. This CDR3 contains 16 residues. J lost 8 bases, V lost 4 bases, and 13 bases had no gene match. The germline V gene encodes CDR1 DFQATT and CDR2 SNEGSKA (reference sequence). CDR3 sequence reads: CSAITGTSGRGDIQYF. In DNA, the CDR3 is TGCAGTGCTATCACCGGGACTAGCGGTAGGGGGGACATTCAGTACTTC.

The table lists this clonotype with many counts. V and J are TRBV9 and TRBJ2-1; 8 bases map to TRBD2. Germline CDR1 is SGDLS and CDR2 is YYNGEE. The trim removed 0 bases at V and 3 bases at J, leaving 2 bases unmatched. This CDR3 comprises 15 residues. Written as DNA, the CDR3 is TGTGCCAGCAGCGTAGCGGGAGGGCTCTACAATGAGCAGTTCTTC. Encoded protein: CASSVAGGLYNEQFF. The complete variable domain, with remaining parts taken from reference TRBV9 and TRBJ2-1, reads DSGVTQTPKHLITATGQRVTLRCSPRSGDLSVYWYQQSLDQGLQFLIQYYNGEERAKGNILERFSAQQFPDLHSELNLSSLELGDSALYFCASSVAGGLYNEQFFGPGTRLTVL.

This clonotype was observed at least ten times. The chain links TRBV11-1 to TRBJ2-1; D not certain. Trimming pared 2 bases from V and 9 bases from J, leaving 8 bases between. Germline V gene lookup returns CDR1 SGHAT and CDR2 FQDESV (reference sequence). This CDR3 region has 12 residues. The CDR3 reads CASSLPDFEQFF. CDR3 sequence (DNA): TGTGCCAGCAGCTTACCCGACTTTGAGCAGTTCTTC.

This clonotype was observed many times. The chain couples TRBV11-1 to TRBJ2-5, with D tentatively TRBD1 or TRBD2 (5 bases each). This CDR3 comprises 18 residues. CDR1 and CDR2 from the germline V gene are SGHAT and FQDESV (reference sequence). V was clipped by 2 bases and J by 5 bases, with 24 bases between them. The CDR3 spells CASSLNNKPTRGLETQYF. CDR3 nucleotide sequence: TGTGCCAGCAGCTTAAATAATAAACCAACTAGGGGTTTGGAGACCCAGTACTTC.

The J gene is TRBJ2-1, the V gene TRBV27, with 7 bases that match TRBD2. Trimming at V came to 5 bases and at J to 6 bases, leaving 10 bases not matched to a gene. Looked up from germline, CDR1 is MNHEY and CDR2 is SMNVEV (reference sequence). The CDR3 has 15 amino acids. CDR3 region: CASSLDLGGINEQFF. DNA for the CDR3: TGTGCCAGCAGTCTTGATCTGGGGGGGATCAATGAGCAGTTCTTC.

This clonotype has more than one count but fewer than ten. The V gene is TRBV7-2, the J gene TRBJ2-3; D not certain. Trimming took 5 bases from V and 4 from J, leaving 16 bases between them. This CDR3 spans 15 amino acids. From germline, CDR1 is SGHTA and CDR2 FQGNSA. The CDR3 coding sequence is TGTGCCAGCAGCATTCGCGGCAAACGGGCAGATACGCAGTATTTT. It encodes CASSIRGKRADTQYF. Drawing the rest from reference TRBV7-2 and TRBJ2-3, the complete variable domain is GAGVSQSPSNKVTEKGKDVELRCDPISGHTALYWYRQSLGQGLEFLIYFQGNSAPDKSGLPSDRFSAERTGGSVSTLTIQRTQQEDSAVYLCASSIRGKRADTQYFGPGTRLTVL.

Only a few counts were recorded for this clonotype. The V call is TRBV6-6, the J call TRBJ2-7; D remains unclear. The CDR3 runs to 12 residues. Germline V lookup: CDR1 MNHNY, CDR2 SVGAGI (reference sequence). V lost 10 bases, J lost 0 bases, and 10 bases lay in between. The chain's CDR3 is CATAVSSYEQYF. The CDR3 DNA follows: TGTGCCACCGCCGTCAGCTCCTACGAGCAGTACTTC.

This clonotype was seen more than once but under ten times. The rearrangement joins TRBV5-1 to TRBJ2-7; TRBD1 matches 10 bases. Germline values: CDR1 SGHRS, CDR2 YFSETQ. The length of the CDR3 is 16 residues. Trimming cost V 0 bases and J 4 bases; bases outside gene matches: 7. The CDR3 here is CASSLASMDRGYEQYF. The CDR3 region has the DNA TGCGCCAGCAGCTTGGCCTCTATGGACAGGGGGTACGAGCAGTACTTC. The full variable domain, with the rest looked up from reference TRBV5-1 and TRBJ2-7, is KAGVTQTPRYLIKTRGQQVTLSCSPISGHRSVSWYQQTPGQGLQFLFEYFSETQRNKGNFPGRFSGRQFSNSRSEMNVSTLELGDSALYLCASSLASMDRGYEQYFGPGTRLTVT.

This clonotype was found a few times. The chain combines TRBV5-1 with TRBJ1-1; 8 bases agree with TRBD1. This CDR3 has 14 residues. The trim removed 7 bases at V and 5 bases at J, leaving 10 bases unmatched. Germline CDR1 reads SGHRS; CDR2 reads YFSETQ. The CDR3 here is CASGQGYETTEAFF. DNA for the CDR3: TGCGCCAGCGGACAGGGTTACGAAACGACTGAAGCTTTCTTT. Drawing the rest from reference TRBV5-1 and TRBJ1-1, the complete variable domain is KAGVTQTPRYLIKTRGQQVTLSCSPISGHRSVSWYQQTPGQGLQFLFEYFSETQRNKGNFPGRFSGRQFSNSRSEMNVSTLELGDSALYLCASGQGYETTEAFFGQGTRLTVV.

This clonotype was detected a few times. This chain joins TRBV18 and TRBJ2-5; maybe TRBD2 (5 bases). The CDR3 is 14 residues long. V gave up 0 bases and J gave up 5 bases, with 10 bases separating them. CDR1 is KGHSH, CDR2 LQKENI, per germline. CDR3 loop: CASSPPVWEETQYF. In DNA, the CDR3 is TGTGCCAGCTCACCACCGGTCTGGGAGGAGACCCAGTACTTC.

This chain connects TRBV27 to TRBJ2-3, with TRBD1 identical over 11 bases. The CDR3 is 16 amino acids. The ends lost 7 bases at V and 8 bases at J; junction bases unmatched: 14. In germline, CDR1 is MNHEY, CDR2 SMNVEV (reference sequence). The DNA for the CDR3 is TGTGCCAGCATGTCCTCCTCTGGACAGGGGGCAAGTACGCAGTATTTT. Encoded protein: CASMSSSGQGASTQYF.

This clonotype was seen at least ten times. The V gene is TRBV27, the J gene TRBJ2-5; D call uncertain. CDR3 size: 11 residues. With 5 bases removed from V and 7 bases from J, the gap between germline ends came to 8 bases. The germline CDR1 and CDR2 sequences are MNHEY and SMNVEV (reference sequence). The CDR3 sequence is CASSRAGTQYF. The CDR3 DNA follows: TGTGCCAGCAGTCGCGCAGGGACCCAGTACTTC.

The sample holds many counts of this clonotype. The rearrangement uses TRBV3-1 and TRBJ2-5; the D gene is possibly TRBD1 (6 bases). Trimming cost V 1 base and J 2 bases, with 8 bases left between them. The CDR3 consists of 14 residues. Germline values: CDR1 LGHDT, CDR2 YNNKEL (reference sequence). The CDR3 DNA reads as TGTGCCAGCAGCCAAGTGACAGGACAAGAGACCCAGTACTTC. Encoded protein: CASSQVTGQETQYF.

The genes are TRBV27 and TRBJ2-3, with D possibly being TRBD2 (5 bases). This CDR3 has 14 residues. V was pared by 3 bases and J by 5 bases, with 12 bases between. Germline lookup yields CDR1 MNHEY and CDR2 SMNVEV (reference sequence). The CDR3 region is CASSFLRGKDTQYF. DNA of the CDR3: TGTGCCAGCAGTTTTTTGAGAGGGAAAGATACGCAGTATTTT.

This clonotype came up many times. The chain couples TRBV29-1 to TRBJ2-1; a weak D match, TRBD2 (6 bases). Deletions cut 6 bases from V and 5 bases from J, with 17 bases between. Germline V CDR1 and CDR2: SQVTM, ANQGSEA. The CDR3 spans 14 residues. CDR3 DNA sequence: TGCAGCGTGCGGGACTCACCCCCCCACAATGAGCAGTTCTTC. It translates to CSVRDSPPHNEQFF.

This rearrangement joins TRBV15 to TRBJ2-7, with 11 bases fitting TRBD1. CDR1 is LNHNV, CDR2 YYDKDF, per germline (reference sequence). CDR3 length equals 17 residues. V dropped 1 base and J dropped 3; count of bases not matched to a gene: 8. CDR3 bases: TGTGCCACCAGCAGAGCATATCCGGGACAGGGGGACTACGAGCAGTACTTC. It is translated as CATSRAYPGQGDYEQYF.

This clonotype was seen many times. Here the CDR3 reads CASSPNAGWGPDTQYF. The DNA for the CDR3 is TGTGCCAGCAGCCCCAACGCGGGGTGGGGCCCAGATACGCAGTATTTT. The chain uses TRBV13 and TRBJ2-3, with D perhaps matching TRBD2 (6 bases). CDR1 and CDR2 (germline): PRHDT, FYEKMQ (reference sequence). V lost 5 bases and J lost 4, with 19 bases in between. The CDR3 loop spans 16 amino acids.

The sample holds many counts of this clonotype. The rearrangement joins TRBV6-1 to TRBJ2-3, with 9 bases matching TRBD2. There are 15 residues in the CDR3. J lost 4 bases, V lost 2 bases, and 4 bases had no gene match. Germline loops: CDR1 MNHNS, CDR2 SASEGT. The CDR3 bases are TGTGCCAGCAGTGAAAACGCGGGAGGGCCAGATACGCAGTATTTT. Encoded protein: CASSENAGGPDTQYF.

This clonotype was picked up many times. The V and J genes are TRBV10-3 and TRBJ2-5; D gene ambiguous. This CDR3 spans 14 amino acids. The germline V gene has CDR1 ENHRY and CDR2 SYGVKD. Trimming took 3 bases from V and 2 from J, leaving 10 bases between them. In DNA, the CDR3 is TGTGCCATCAGTGACCCAGGCGGTCAAGAGACCCAGTACTTC. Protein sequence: CAISDPGGQETQYF.

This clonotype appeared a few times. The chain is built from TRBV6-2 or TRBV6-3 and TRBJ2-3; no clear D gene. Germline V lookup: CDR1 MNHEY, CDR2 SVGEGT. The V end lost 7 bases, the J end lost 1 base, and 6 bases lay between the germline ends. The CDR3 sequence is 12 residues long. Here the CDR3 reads CASTQGTDTQYF. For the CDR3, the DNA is TGTGCCAGCACCCAAGGCACAGATACGCAGTATTTT.

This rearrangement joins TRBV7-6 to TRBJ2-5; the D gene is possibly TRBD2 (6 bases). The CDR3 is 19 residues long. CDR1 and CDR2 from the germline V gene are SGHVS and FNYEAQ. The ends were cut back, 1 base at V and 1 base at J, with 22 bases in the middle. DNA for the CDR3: TGTGCCAGCAGCTTAGTAAGGACTACCCTGTCCTTACCCCAAGAGACCCAGTACTTC. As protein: CASSLVRTTLSLPQETQYF.

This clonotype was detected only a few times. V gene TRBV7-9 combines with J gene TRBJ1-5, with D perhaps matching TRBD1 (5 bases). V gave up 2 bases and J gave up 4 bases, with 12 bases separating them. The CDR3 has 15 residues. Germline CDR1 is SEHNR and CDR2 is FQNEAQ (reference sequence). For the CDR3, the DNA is TGTGCCAGCAGCTTATCATGGGGCCTAAATCAGCCCCAGCATTTT. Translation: CASSLSWGLNQPQHF.

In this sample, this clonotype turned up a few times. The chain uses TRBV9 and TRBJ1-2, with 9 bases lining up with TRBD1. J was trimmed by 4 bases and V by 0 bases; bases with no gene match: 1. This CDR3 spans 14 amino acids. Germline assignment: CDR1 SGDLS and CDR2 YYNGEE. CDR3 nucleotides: TGTGCCAGCAGCGTAGAGGGACAGGGCTATGGCTACACCTTC. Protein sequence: CASSVEGQGYGYTF.

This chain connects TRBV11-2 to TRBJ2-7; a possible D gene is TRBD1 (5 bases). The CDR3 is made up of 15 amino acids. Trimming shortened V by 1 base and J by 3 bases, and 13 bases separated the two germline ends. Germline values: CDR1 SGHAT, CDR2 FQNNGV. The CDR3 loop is CASSLGGLRGYEQYF. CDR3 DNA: TGTGCCAGCAGCTTAGGGGGCCTCCGAGGCTACGAGCAGTACTTC.